The rows below give T cell receptor beta chains drawn from one sample of a study of blood T cell repertoires in COVID-19. The data were produced by immunoSEQ multiplex PCR, yet TCRdb's version contains in-frame clones alone and is incomplete. The table records 300,000 to 350,000 clones, 80% to 95% of them present only once. The source material was peripheral blood. Receptors originate from a woman in her twenties or thirties with COVID-19, enrolled during active disease. CDR3s include the opening cysteine and the closing phenylalanine or tryptophan. A D gene is named only where the DNA matches it firmly. Part of the rows lack a size; the others show once, few, many or a class for expanded clones.

-	-	15	TRBJ2-5	TRBV4-1	TGCGCCAGCAGCCAAAACGGACAAGTACAAGAGACCCAGTACTTC	CASSQNGQVQETQYF
-	-	15	TRBJ1-5	TRBV10-3	TGTGCCATCAGTGATTTACAAGATAGCAATCAGCCCCAGCATTTT	CAISDLQDSNQPQHF
-	TRBD2	20	TRBJ2-7	TRBV3-1/TRBV3-2	TGTGCCAGCAGCCAAGATTCATCGACTAGCGGGAGTTGGACCCGAAGCGAGCAGTACTTC	CASSQDSSTSGSWTRSEQYF
few	-	19	TRBJ1-6	TRBV18	TGTGCCAGCTCACCCGTTATCGGTTCCGCACCCACCAATAATTCACCCCTCCACTTT	CASSPVIGSAPTNNSPLHF
-	TRBD2	14	TRBJ2-1	TRBV7-2	TGTGCCAGCTCCCCTAGCGGGAATCGGAATGAGCAGTTCTTC	CASSPSGNRNEQFF
-	TRBD1	15	TRBJ1-2	TRBV30	TGTGCCTGGAGTCACATGCGCCGGGACAGCTATGGCTACACCTTC	CAWSHMRRDSYGYTF
-	-	14	TRBJ2-3	TRBV2	TGTGCCAGCAGTGTTTGGGCAGGAACAGATACGCAGTATTTT	CASSVWAGTDTQYF
once	-	14	TRBJ1-4	TRBV29-1	TGCAGCGTTGAAGGAGCGTCGGCTAATGAAAAACTGTTTTTT	CSVEGASANEKLFF
-	-	17	TRBJ1-4	TRBV3-1/TRBV3-2	TGTGCCAGCAGCCCCGATTCGGGATCGGACGGTAATGAAAAACTGTTTTTT	CASSPDSGSDGNEKLFF
-	-	14	TRBJ1-1	TRBV2	TGTGCCAGCAGCGAACAGGGTGGGAACACTGAAGCTTTCTTT	CASSEQGGNTEAFF
-	-	15	TRBJ1-1	TRBV5-1	TGCGCCAGCAGCTTGGCTGGGGGGTCGATCACTGAAGCTTTCTTT	CASSLAGGSITEAFF
-	TRBD2	17	TRBJ2-7	TRBV7-9	TGTGCCAGCAGCCCTAGAGGGGGACTAGCGGGAGACTACGAGCAGTACTTC	CASSPRGGLAGDYEQYF
-	-	15	TRBJ1-2	TRBV28	TGTGCCAGCAGTCCCCGGTGGCAGGGAAAGGATGGCTACACCTTC	CASSPRWQGKDGYTF
-	TRBD1	14	TRBJ1-2	TRBV3-1/TRBV3-2	TGTGCCAGCAGCGCGGGACAGTCAAACTATGGCTACACCTTC	CASSAGQSNYGYTF
-	-	14	TRBJ2-3	TRBV27	TGTGCCAGCAGTTTCCCAGGGGTCGCAGATACGCAGTATTTT	CASSFPGVADTQYF
-	TRBD2	17	TRBJ2-1	TRBV9	TGTGCCAGCAGCCAGCGGATAGCGGGGGAACCGTACAATGAGCAGTTCTTC	CASSQRIAGEPYNEQFF
-	TRBD1	14	TRBJ2-1	TRBV28	TGTGCCAGCAGTCCTTGGAGACAGGGTGATGAGCAGTTCTTC	CASSPWRQGDEQFF
-	-	14	TRBJ2-5	TRBV2	TGTGCCAGCAGTGAACAGGGTACCGGAGAGACCCAGTACTTC	CASSEQGTGETQYF
once	TRBD1	13	TRBJ2-5	TRBV5-1	TGCGCCAGCAGCTTACAGGGGCAGGAGACCCAGTACTTC	CASSLQGQETQYF
-	TRBD2	17	TRBJ2-7	TRBV10-2	TGCGCCAGCAGTGAGTCCGTACTAGCGGGAGGGCGGCGCGAGCAGTACTTC	CASSESVLAGGRREQYF
-	TRBD1	15	TRBJ1-6	TRBV9	TGTGCCAGCAGCGTAGGGGACAGGGTTTATTCACCCCTCCACTTT	CASSVGDRVYSPLHF
-	TRBD1	14	TRBJ2-5	TRBV11-1	TGTGCCAGCAGCCCGACAGGGGGCTATGAGACCCAGTACTTC	CASSPTGGYETQYF
few	TRBD2	15	TRBJ2-7	TRBV5-1	TGCGCCAGCAGCGGTACGACTAGCGCTACCTACGAGCAGTACTTC	CASSGTTSATYEQYF
-	-	15	TRBJ2-3	TRBV7-8	TGTGCCAGCAGCTTATCGTCGGGAGCGACAGATACGCAGTATTTT	CASSLSSGATDTQYF
-	-	13	TRBJ2-3	TRBV5-1	TGCGCCAGCAGCTTGGGACTGACAGATACGCAGTATTTT	CASSLGLTDTQYF
-	TRBD1	14	TRBJ1-2	TRBV18	TGTGCCAGCTCACCCTCGGACAGGGGTTATGGCTACACCTTC	CASSPSDRGYGYTF
-	TRBD1	14	TRBJ2-5	TRBV10-3	TGTGCCATCAGTGGGACAGGGGGCAAAGAGACCCAGTACTTC	CAISGTGGKETQYF
-	TRBD2	16	TRBJ2-1	TRBV24-1	TGTGCCACCAGTGACTATTTAGCGGGGGTGGCGGATGAGCAGTTCTTC	CATSDYLAGVADEQFF
-	-	11	TRBJ2-7	TRBV7-2	TGTGCCAGCAGCTTCACCTACGAGCAGTACTTC	CASSFTYEQYF
-	-	12	TRBJ1-1	TRBV2	TGTGCCAGCCGGCGGGAGGGCACTGAAGCTTTCTTT	CASRREGTEAFF
once	-	14	TRBJ2-5	TRBV19	TGTGCCAGCCCGACAGAGAGAGGCCAAGAGACCCAGTACTTC	CASPTERGQETQYF
-	TRBD1	14	TRBJ2-1	TRBV11-3	TGTGCCAGCAGCTTAGGACAGGGGAACAATGAGCAGTTCTTC	CASSLGQGNNEQFF
-	TRBD1	16	TRBJ2-5	TRBV29-1	TGCAGCGTTGAAGATTGGAGAACAGGGGCCCTTGGGACCCAGTACTTC	CSVEDWRTGALGTQYF
-	TRBD2	15	TRBJ2-5	TRBV24-1	TGTGCCACCAGGGGAGCGGGAGTAGGGGAAGAGACCCAGTACTTC	CATRGAGVGEETQYF
-	-	13	TRBJ2-3	TRBV11-1	TGTGCCAGCAGGTTCCCTTCCACAGATACGCAGTATTTT	CASRFPSTDTQYF
-	TRBD1	12	TRBJ1-2	TRBV29-1	TGCAGCGTCGGGACAGGGGAGGGTGGCTACACCTTC	CSVGTGEGGYTF
few	-	14	TRBJ1-6	TRBV2	TGTGCCAGCAGTGCTCTGAGAAACAATTCACCCCTCCACTTT	CASSALRNNSPLHF
once	TRBD2	15	TRBJ2-2	TRBV7-9	TGTGCCAGCAGTTCGGGACTAGCGGGTACCGGGGAGCTGTTTTTT	CASSSGLAGTGELFF
once	TRBD2	15	TRBJ2-7	TRBV5-1	TGCGCCAGCAGCTTGGACGGACTAGCGCGGGACGAGCAGTACTTC	CASSLDGLARDEQYF
-	-	14	TRBJ1-2	TRBV14	TGTGCCAGCAGCCAAGATCTGGGGAGCTATGGCTACACCTTC	CASSQDLGSYGYTF
-	TRBD1	12	TRBJ1-2	TRBV2	TGTGCCAGCCCGACAGGGCCCGATGGCTACACCTTC	CASPTGPDGYTF
-	-	18	TRBJ2-1	TRBV7-2	TGTGCCAGCAGCCAAAGATGGGCTACTTCTTCCAACTACAATGAGCAGTTCTTC	CASSQRWATSSNYNEQFF
once	-	14	TRBJ1-4	TRBV28	TGTGCCAGCAGTTTATCGGGAAGAGCGGAAAAACTGTTTTTT	CASSLSGRAEKLFF
-	-	13	TRBJ1-1	TRBV19	TGTGCCAGTAGGACCGCTCCCGGGACTGAAGCTTTCTTT	CASRTAPGTEAFF
-	TRBD1	15	TRBJ2-3	TRBV28	TGTGCCAGCCGATGGGGAGACAGGGTAGGAGATACGCAGTATTTT	CASRWGDRVGDTQYF
-	TRBD1	12	TRBJ1-2	TRBV10-2	TGCGCCAGCAGGCGGGACAGCTATGGCTACACCTTC	CASRRDSYGYTF
-	-	14	TRBJ1-3	TRBV9	TGTGCCAGCAGCCCCTTCTCCTCTGGAAACACCATATATTTT	CASSPFSSGNTIYF
-	TRBD1	14	TRBJ1-2	TRBV7-2	TGTGCCAGCAGCTCGACGACAGGGCATATCGGCTACACCTTC	CASSSTTGHIGYTF
-	TRBD1	16	TRBJ1-1	TRBV9	TGTGCCAGCAGCGTAGGGACAGGGGGTCGGAACACTGAAGCTTTCTTT	CASSVGTGGRNTEAFF
-	-	16	TRBJ2-2	TRBV24-1	TGTGCCACCAGTGATTTTTCAGGGTCAAACACCGGGGAGCTGTTTTTT	CATSDFSGSNTGELFF
-	-	14	TRBJ1-4	TRBV15	TGTGCCACCAGCAGCGCGGAAGCTAATGAAAAACTGTTTTTT	CATSSAEANEKLFF
-	TRBD1	17	TRBJ1-4	TRBV7-2	TGTGCCAGCAGCTTCCCCGGACAGGGGGCACTGGATGAAAAACTGTTTTTT	CASSFPGQGALDEKLFF
-	-	17	TRBJ2-7	TRBV4-3	TGCGCCAGCAGCCAAGATTCTGAGAGCTTCGGCTCCTACGAGCAGTACTTC	CASSQDSESFGSYEQYF
-	-	13	TRBJ1-5	TRBV28	TGTGCCAGCGAGGGTAGAGGGTTTCAGCCCCAGCATTTT	CASEGRGFQPQHF
-	-	14	TRBJ1-5	TRBV28	TGTGCCAGCAGTTTAACGGCCAGGTGGCAGCCCCAGCATTTT	CASSLTARWQPQHF
-	-	14	TRBJ2-1	TRBV19	TGTGCCAGTAGTAGAGGGGGGGAAAACAATGAGCAGTTCTTC	CASSRGGENNEQFF
-	TRBD1	16	TRBJ1-1	TRBV7-2	TGTGCCAGCAGCTACCCCCGCTCGGACAGGGTTAATGAAGCTTTCTTT	CASSYPRSDRVNEAFF
-	TRBD1	12	TRBJ2-7	TRBV10-2	TGCGCCAGCCGACAGGGTACCTACGAGCAGTACTTC	CASRQGTYEQYF
-	TRBD2	16	TRBJ2-3	TRBV6-4	TGTGCCAGCAGTGACTCCGCTAGCGGGAGTTTGGATACGCAGTATTTT	CASSDSASGSLDTQYF